These 13 T cell receptor beta chains were all obtained from the same sample, sequenced in a study of blood T cell repertoires in COVID-19. TCRdb keeps only in-frame clones here, not all; method: immunoSEQ multiplex PCR. The sample has about 170,000 clones, around 80% seen once. Sequencing used peripheral blood. These receptors were collected from an elderly woman with active or convalescent COVID-19.

J is TRBJ2-1 and V is TRBV7-2, with 7 nucleotides matching TRBD1. The CDR3 has 16 residues. Germline trimming cut 6 bases from V and 0 bases from J; bases unmatched to any gene: 8. Germline V gives CDR1 SGHTA, CDR2 FQGNSA. Here the CDR3 reads CASRAPGQSSYNEQFF. Written as DNA, the CDR3 is TGTGCCAGCAGGGCTCCGGGACAGAGCTCCTACAATGAGCAGTTCTTC.

This clone was seen only once. The chain couples TRBV13 to TRBJ1-5, with 9 bases lining up with TRBD1. Germline assignment: CDR1 PRHDT and CDR2 FYEKMQ (reference sequence). V dropped 4 bases and J dropped 4; count of bases not matched to a gene: 5. CDR3 length equals 15 residues. The CDR3 loop reads CASSYGDRENQPQHF. Here the CDR3 DNA reads TGTGCCAGCAGCTATGGGGACAGGGAAAATCAGCCCCAGCATTTT. Drawing the rest from reference TRBV13 and TRBJ1-5, the complete variable domain is AAGVIQSPRHLIKEKRETATLKCYPIPRHDTVYWYQQGPGQDPQFLISFYEKMQSDKGSIPDRFSAQQFSDYHSELNMSSLELGDSALYFCASSYGDRENQPQHFGDGTRLSIL.

This chain connects TRBV23-1 to TRBJ2-7; TRBD1 might be the D (6 bases). Being an ORF, TRBV23-1 has a function that is uncertain. The CDR3 has 15 residues. Deletions cut 4 bases from V and 1 base from J, with 14 bases between. CDR3 in DNA: TGCGCCAGCAGTCCCTTGGGGACACCATCCTACGAGCAGTACTTC. Translated, it gives CASSPLGTPSYEQYF.

The table lists this clone with a count of one. The chain links TRBV10-3 to TRBJ2-7, with D tentatively TRBD2 (5 bases). The V end was cut by 0 bases, the J end by 5 bases, with 14 bases between. The CDR3 runs 15 residues. Germline V gene data show CDR1 as ENHRY and CDR2 as SYGVKD. The CDR3 spells CAISESRVGSDEQYF. In nucleotides, the CDR3 is TGTGCCATCAGTGAGTCGAGGGTAGGAAGCGACGAGCAGTACTTC.

The J gene is TRBJ2-7, the V gene TRBV6-4; D is possibly TRBD1 (6 bases). The germline gives CDR1 MRHNA, CDR2 SNTAGT. This CDR3 spans 14 amino acids. Between the trimmed V and J ends, which lost 7 bases and 2 bases, there was a span of 15 bases. The CDR3 protein is CASTPWGPAYEQYF. CDR3 in DNA: TGTGCCAGCACCCCCTGGGGGCCAGCCTACGAGCAGTACTTC.

The CDR3 nucleotides are TGTGCCAGCAGTTACGGTAGCTCCTATAATTCACCCCTCCACTTT. Amino acids: CASSYGSSYNSPLHF. V and J are TRBV6-5 and TRBJ1-6; D is unclear. Germline loops: CDR1 MNHEY, CDR2 SVGAGI. The CDR3 spans 15 residues. Trimming shortened V by 2 bases and J by 0 bases, and 5 bases separated the two germline ends.

This chain connects TRBV7-2 to TRBJ2-7, with TRBD1 matching over 9 bases. Per the germline V gene, CDR1 is SGHTA and CDR2 is FQGNSA. This CDR3 is built from 14 residues. J gave up 4 bases and V 4 bases, and 5 bases lay outside the gene matches. CDR3 DNA sequence: TGTGCCAGCAGCTGGACAGGGGACCAATACGAGCAGTACTTC. Encoded protein: CASSWTGDQYEQYF.

This chain joins TRBV5-1 and TRBJ1-5, with a tentative D call TRBD1 (6 bases). This CDR3 is 16 amino acids long. V was shortened by 0 bases and J by 1 base, with 11 bases between the two germline ends. Per germline, CDR1 SGHRS and CDR2 YFSETQ. Here the CDR3 DNA reads TGCGCCAGCAGCTTGGACAGGGTAGGGAGCAATCAGCCCCAGCATTTT. Protein product: CASSLDRVGSNQPQHF.

The J gene is TRBJ2-7, the V gene TRBV18, with TRBD1 matching 9 bases. The CDR3 is 15 amino acids. V lost 2 bases and J lost 6; bases outside the gene matches: 8. The germline V gene encodes CDR1 KGHSH and CDR2 LQKENI. CDR3 DNA sequence: TGTGCCAGCTCACCAAAGACAGGGGGTGTTGGCGAGCAGTACTTC. Its protein product is CASSPKTGGVGEQYF.

This chain links TRBV13 with TRBJ2-7; possible D gene TRBD2, 6 bases. This CDR3 spans 14 amino acids. Germline V gene lookup returns CDR1 PRHDT and CDR2 FYEKMQ (reference sequence). Trimming removed 0 bases at V and 3 bases at J, with 9 bases between. Here the CDR3 DNA reads TGTGCCAGCAGCTTAGGACTAGCAAACTACGAGCAGTACTTC. Translating it yields CASSLGLANYEQYF.

The J gene is TRBJ1-3, the V gene TRBV7-2; possibly TRBD1 for D (6 bases). The germline CDR1 and CDR2 sequences are SGHTA and FQGNSA. There are 13 residues in the CDR3. The V end lost 6 bases, the J end lost 0 bases, and 6 bases lay between the germline ends. The CDR3 here is CASRDSSGNTIYF. DNA of the CDR3: TGTGCCAGCAGGGACAGCTCTGGAAACACCATATATTTT.

The V gene is TRBV27, the J gene TRBJ1-5; D gene uncertain. V was trimmed by 5 bases and J by 6 bases, leaving 11 bases between them. There are 13 residues in the CDR3. In germline, CDR1 is MNHEY, CDR2 SMNVEV (reference sequence). CDR3 amino acids: CASSLAEGQPQHF. The DNA for the CDR3 is TGTGCCAGCAGTCTCGCGGAGGGTCAGCCCCAGCATTTT.

The chain carries TRBV19 and TRBJ1-5, with D possibly being TRBD1 (6 bases). V was pared by 3 bases and J by 2 bases, with 11 bases between. Per germline, CDR1 LNHDA and CDR2 SQIVND (reference sequence). This CDR3 is 15 amino acids long. The CDR3, as DNA: TGTGCCAGTAGTATTTCTGGGGGCCGCAATCAGCCCCAGCATTTT. Protein: CASSISGGRNQPQHF.